A single sample is the source of the 10 T cell receptor beta chains below, sequenced in a study of control samples from healthy donors and cancer patients. Produced via immunoSEQ multiplex PCR; TCRdb's table is partial and in-frame only. The repertoire has over 150,000 clones, over 90% of them found once; the top ten carry approximately 1%. Sequences were obtained from blood. These receptors originate from a woman between 25 and 40 years old in good health.

V and J are TRBV6-5 and TRBJ1-1; D call uncertain. From germline, CDR1 is MNHEY and CDR2 SVGAGI. The germline V and J ends were trimmed by 6 bases and 6 bases, with 20 bases remaining between them. The CDR3 extends over 15 amino acids. The CDR3 protein is CASRPYRRAGPEAFF. DNA for the CDR3: TGTGCCAGCAGGCCCTACCGACGGGCCGGGCCTGAAGCTTTCTTT.

This chain uses TRBV19 with TRBJ2-7; 9 nucleotides align to TRBD2. Germline V CDR1 and CDR2: LNHDA, SQIVND (reference sequence). The CDR3 contains 17 residues. With V trimmed by 5 bases and J by 3 bases, 14 bases remained unmatched. The DNA of the CDR3 is TGTGCCAGTAGTCTTAAAAGTACTAGCGGGTCCCTCTACGAGCAGTACTTC. Residues: CASSLKSTSGSLYEQYF. Drawing the rest from reference TRBV19 and TRBJ2-7, the complete variable domain is DGGITQSPKYLFRKEGQNVTLSCEQNLNHDAMYWYRQDPGQGLRLIYYSQIVNDFQKGDIAEGYSVSREKKESFPLTVTSAQKNPTAFYLCASSLKSTSGSLYEQYFGPGTRLTVT.

V is TRBV5-1 and J is TRBJ1-1, with 8 bases identical to TRBD1. Germline CDR1 and CDR2: SGHRS and YFSETQ. With 5 bases clipped from V and 4 bases from J, the junction kept 13 bases outside the gene matches. This CDR3 contains 16 residues. CDR3 sequence reads: CASSSPGQAPFTEAFF. In DNA, the CDR3 is TGCGCCAGCAGTTCGCCGGGACAGGCACCTTTCACTGAAGCTTTCTTT.

V and J are TRBV7-9 and TRBJ2-7; no reliable D call. Trimming took 1 base from V and 3 from J, leaving 10 bases between them. The germline V gene encodes CDR1 SEHNR and CDR2 FQNEAQ (reference sequence). This CDR3 comprises 14 residues. The CDR3 DNA follows: TGTGCCAGCAGCTTAGTAGGCGGCCTCTACGAGCAGTACTTC. Translation: CASSLVGGLYEQYF.

The rearrangement uses TRBV14 and TRBJ1-6; D unresolved. This CDR3 is 14 amino acids long. CDR1 is SGHDN and CDR2 is FVKESK in the germline V gene. V lost 3 bases and J lost 7, with 10 bases in between. In DNA form, the CDR3 reads TGTGCCAGCAGCCACACAGCGGCGAATTCACCCCTCCACTTT. Translation: CASSHTAANSPLHF.

The chain links TRBV6-6 to TRBJ1-5; D not resolved. V was trimmed by 0 bases and J by 5 bases, leaving 8 bases between them. The CDR3 has 14 amino acids. Germline assignment: CDR1 MNHNY and CDR2 SVGAGI (reference sequence). This CDR3 is CASSYSGKDQPQHF. The CDR3, as DNA: TGTGCCAGCAGTTACTCAGGGAAAGATCAGCCCCAGCATTTT.

The rearrangement uses TRBV6-4 and TRBJ1-6; 7 nucleotides line up with TRBD1. The CDR3 length is 14 residues. The germline gives CDR1 MRHNA, CDR2 SNTAGT. With 0 bases clipped from V and 7 bases from J, the junction kept 0 bases outside the gene matches. The CDR3, as DNA: TGTGCCAGCAGTGACTCGACAGGGAATTCACCCCTCCACTTT. Amino acids: CASSDSTGNSPLHF.

The rearrangement joins TRBV7-9 to TRBJ2-7; 7 bases line up with TRBD1. Germline values: CDR1 SEHNR, CDR2 FQNEAQ (reference sequence). The CDR3 is 13 amino acids. After removal of 6 bases from V and 3 bases from J, the junction contained 5 bases not matched to a gene. CDR3 sequence: CASRMDRSYEQYF. For the CDR3, the DNA is TGTGCCAGCAGGATGGACAGGAGCTACGAGCAGTACTTC.

The CDR3 nucleotides are TGCGCCAGCAGCTTGGCCCCAGGTGGGGATTCAGAGACCCAGTACTTC. This sequence encodes CASSLAPGGDSETQYF. This chain uses TRBV5-1 with TRBJ2-5; unclear D gene. The CDR3 has 16 residues. Germline lookup yields CDR1 SGHRS and CDR2 YFSETQ. The germline V and J ends were trimmed by 0 bases and 4 bases, with 16 bases remaining between them.

The V and J genes are TRBV28 and TRBJ1-6; 9 nucleotides align to TRBD1. The CDR3 covers 15 residues. CDR1 is MDHEN, CDR2 SYDVKM, per germline. V lost 6 bases, J lost 6 bases, and 6 bases stayed unmatched. The CDR3, as DNA: TGTGCCAGCAGGAGGGGGACAGGGAGTAATTCACCCCTCCACTTT. This translates into CASRRGTGSNSPLHF.